This entry is about one TCR beta chain. Its target is unknown. Those with chemo-refractory metastatic non-small-cell lung cancer were treated with focal radiation combined with CTLA-4 blockade using ipilimumab. Some clones are missing from TCRdb's copy, which holds only in-frame ones; the method was immunoSEQ multiplex PCR. In the table there are over 80,000 clones, 83% of which are singletons. This specimen belongs to a study of radiotherapy plus CTLA-4 blockade in lung cancer. Study-level information: Objective response rate was 15% to 20%; disease control rate, about 28%. Study conclusions and caveats: Radiotherapy plus ipilimumab was followed by expansion in blood of tumor-derived TCR clones.

V was trimmed by 1 base and J by 3 bases, leaving 22 bases between them. The CDR3 has 19 residues. Germline lookup yields CDR1 SEHNR and CDR2 FQNEAQ (reference sequence). The source of this sequence is a human donor with non-small cell lung cancer who had stable disease on radiotherapy plus ipilimumab. The V gene is TRBV7-9, the J gene TRBJ1-3; D is perhaps TRBD1 (6 bases). The sample consisted of peripheral blood, taken from a patient treated with radiotherapy plus ipilimumab. The DNA for the CDR3 is TGTGCCAGCAGCTTAGTAACAGGGCACCGCGGGAATTTTGGAAACACCATATATTTT. Encoded protein: CASSLVTGHRGNFGNTIYF.